The 8 T cell receptor beta chains reported below all come from one sample, sequenced in a study of Ad26.COV2.S vaccination and SARS-CoV-2 variants. Noted treatment: 19 received Ad26.COV2.S at low or high dose, single or two shots; 5 received placebo; per-sample allocation not given. All samples were drawn on day 63, counting from the first vaccine or placebo injection. Clones were read by immunoSEQ multiplex PCR, and TCRdb kept only the in-frame ones, dropping some. The sample consists of about 250,000 clones, around 87% of them appearing once. This specimen consisted of peripheral blood, obtained in a trial of Ad26.COV2.S vaccine versus placebo. The receptors stem from a person between 18 and 65 years old who received the Ad26.COV2.S COVID-19 vaccine or a placebo.

This clone has just one count. The genes are TRBV5-1 and TRBJ2-1; 14 nucleotides match TRBD2. This CDR3 contains 17 residues. Germline V gene data show CDR1 as SGHRS and CDR2 as YFSETQ. Trimming took 0 bases from V and 4 from J; bases not matched to a gene: 3. CDR3 sequence: CASSLAGTSGGYNEQFF. In DNA form, the CDR3 reads TGCGCCAGCAGCTTGGCTGGGACTAGCGGGGGTTACAATGAGCAGTTCTTC.

The rearrangement joins TRBV28 to TRBJ2-5, with 9 bases lining up with TRBD1. CDR1 is MDHEN, CDR2 SYDVKM, per germline. Germline trimming cut 2 bases from V and 4 bases from J; bases unmatched to any gene: 2. This CDR3 has 14 residues. The CDR3 sequence is CASSLRTGAETQYF. CDR3 DNA: TGTGCCAGCAGTTTAAGGACAGGGGCAGAGACCCAGTACTTC. Together with reference TRBV28 and TRBJ2-5, the CDR3 gives the full variable domain: DVKVTQSSRYLVKRTGEKVFLECVQDMDHENMFWYRQDPGLGLRLIYFSYDVKMKEKGDIPEGYSVSREKKERFSLILESASTNQTSMYLCASSLRTGAETQYFGPGTRLLVL.

The table lists this clone with a few counts. The rearrangement links TRBV7-6 to TRBJ2-3; possibly TRBD1 or TRBD2 for D (5 bases each). Trimming left V 5 bases short and J 1 base short, with 10 bases between. Germline V gene data show CDR1 as SGHVS and CDR2 as FNYEAQ. This CDR3 has 14 residues. The CDR3 nucleotides are TGTGCCAGCAGCCCGATGGGGGGCACAGATACGCAGTATTTT. Protein product: CASSPMGGTDTQYF. Drawing the rest from reference TRBV7-6 and TRBJ2-3, the complete variable domain is GAGVSQSPRYKVTKRGQDVALRCDPISGHVSLYWYRQALGQGPEFLTYFNYEAQQDKSGLPNDRFSAERPEGSISTLTIQRTEQRDSAMYRCASSPMGGTDTQYFGPGTRLTVL.

The chain is built from TRBV9 and TRBJ2-3; 10 bases are a match to TRBD2. Losses at the gene ends were 4 bases for V and 3 bases for J; bases not matched to a gene: 5. Germline CDR1 and CDR2: SGDLS and YYNGEE. The CDR3 is 15 residues long. The CDR3 reads CASSNGLAATDTQYF. The CDR3 DNA reads as TGTGCCAGCAGCAATGGACTAGCGGCTACAGATACGCAGTATTTT.

A remark on this clone: One end of the junction does not line up with germline, which may come from a read error. The genes are TRBV7-7 and TRBJ2-7, with TRBD1 matching over 8 bases. CDR3 size: 15 residues. The germline CDR1 and CDR2 sequences are SSHAT and FNYEAQ (reference sequence). The CDR3 protein is CASSFGQGDSYEQYF. The DNA of the CDR3 is TGTGCTAGCAGCTTTGGACAGGGTGACTCCTACGAGCAGTACTTC.

The chain combines TRBV5-8 with TRBJ2-3; D remains unclear. V was pared by 6 bases and J by 0 bases, with 20 bases between. The germline V gene has CDR1 SGHTS and CDR2 YDEGEE. This CDR3 contains 17 residues. CDR3 in DNA: TGTGCCAGCACCCCACCGGGCAGAAGTTTTAGCACAGATACGCAGTATTTT. This codes for CASTPPGRSFSTDTQYF.

The chain carries TRBV10-3 and TRBJ1-3; maybe TRBD1 (6 bases). This CDR3 comprises 14 residues. V was cut by 3 bases and J by 4 bases, with 10 bases left in between. CDR1 is ENHRY and CDR2 is SYGVKD in the germline V gene. Here the CDR3 reads CAISESTGGNTIYF. CDR3 coding DNA: TGTGCCATCAGTGAAAGCACAGGGGGAAACACCATATATTTT.

Turning to this clone: Distinct nucleotide sequences in the sample also encode this CDR3. The chain combines TRBV5-1 with TRBJ1-2; 11 bases fit TRBD1. Germline-derived CDR1 and CDR2 are SGHRS and YFSETQ. This CDR3 is built from 16 residues. Losses at the gene ends were 0 bases for V and 6 bases for J; bases not matched to a gene: 7. In nucleotides, the CDR3 is TGCGCCAGCAGCTTGGCCGGGACAGGGGGTATTGATGGCTACACCTTC. This sequence encodes CASSLAGTGGIDGYTF.